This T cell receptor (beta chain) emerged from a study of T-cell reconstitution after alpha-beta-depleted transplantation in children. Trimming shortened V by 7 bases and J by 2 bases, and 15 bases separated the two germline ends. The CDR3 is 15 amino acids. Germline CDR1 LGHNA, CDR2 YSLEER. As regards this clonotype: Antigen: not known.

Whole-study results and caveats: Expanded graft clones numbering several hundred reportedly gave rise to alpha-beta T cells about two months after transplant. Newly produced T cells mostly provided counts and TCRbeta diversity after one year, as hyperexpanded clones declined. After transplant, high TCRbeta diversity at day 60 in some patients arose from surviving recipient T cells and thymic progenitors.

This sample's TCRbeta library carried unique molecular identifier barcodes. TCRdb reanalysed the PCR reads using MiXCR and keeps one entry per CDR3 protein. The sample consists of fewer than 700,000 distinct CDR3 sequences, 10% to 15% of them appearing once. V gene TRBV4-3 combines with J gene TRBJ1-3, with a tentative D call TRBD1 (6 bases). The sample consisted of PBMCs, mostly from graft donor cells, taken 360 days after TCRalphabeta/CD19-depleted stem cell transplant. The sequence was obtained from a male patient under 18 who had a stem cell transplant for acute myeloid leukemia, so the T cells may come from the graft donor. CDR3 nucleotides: TGCGCCAGCACGGGGGGACGGGGGCCTGGAAACACCATATATTTT. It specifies CASTGGRGPGNTIYF.